Here is one TCR beta chain with its context. The data were obtained in a study of blood T cell repertoires in COVID-19. In the study overall: Whether acute or convalescent, the COVID-19 samples came from the United States, Italy and Spain. Sources were T cells, B-cell-depleted T cells, or PBMCs; the material itself was cDNA or gDNA.

The germline CDR1 and CDR2 sequences are SNHLY and FYNNEI. CDR3 length: 15 residues. Trimming at V came to 6 bases and at J to 4 bases, leaving 9 bases not matched to a gene. The repertoire was sequenced with immunoSEQ multiplex PCR; TCRdb's copy has only in-frame clones and lacks some. The sample includes more than 150,000 clones, 89% of them seen just once. This TCR derives from a man aged 55 to 70 with acute or convalescent COVID-19. This chain connects TRBV2 to TRBJ1-5; 7 bases match TRBD1. The sequencing sample was made of peripheral blood. CDR3 residues: CASSLGDSANQPQHF. Here the CDR3 DNA reads TGTGCCAGCAGCCTCGGGGACAGTGCGAATCAGCCCCAGCATTTT.